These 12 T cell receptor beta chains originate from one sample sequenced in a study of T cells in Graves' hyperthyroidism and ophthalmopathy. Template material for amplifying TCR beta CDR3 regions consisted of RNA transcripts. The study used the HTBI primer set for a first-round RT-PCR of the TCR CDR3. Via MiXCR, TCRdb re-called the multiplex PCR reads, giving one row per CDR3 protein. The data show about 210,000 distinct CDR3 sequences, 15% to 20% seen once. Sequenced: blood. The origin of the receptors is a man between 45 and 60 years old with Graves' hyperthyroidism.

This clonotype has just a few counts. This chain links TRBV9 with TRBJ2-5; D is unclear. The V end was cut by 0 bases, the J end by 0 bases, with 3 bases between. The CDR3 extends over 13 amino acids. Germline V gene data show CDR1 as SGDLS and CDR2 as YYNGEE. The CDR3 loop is CASSVEDQETQYF. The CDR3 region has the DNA TGTGCCAGCAGCGTAGAGGACCAAGAGACCCAGTACTTC.

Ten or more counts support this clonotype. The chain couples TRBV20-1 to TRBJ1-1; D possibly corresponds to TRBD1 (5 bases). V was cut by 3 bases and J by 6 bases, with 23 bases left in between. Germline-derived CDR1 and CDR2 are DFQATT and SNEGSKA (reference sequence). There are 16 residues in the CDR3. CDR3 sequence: CSASPWLRTGIPEAFF. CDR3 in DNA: TGCAGTGCTAGTCCCTGGTTAAGAACAGGTATCCCTGAAGCTTTCTTT.

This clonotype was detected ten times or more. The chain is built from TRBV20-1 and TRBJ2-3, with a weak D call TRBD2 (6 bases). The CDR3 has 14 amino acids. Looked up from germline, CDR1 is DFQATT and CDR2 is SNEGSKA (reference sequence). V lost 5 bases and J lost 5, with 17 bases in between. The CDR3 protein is CSAGGLLRGDTQYF. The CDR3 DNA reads TGCAGTGCTGGGGGACTGCTACGGGGAGATACGCAGTATTTT.

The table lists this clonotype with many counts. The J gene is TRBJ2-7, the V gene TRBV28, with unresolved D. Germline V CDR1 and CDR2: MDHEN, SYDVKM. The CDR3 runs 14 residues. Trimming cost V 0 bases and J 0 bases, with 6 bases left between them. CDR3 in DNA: TGTGCCAGCAGTTTATGGGCTAGCTCCTACGAGCAGTACTTC. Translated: CASSLWASSYEQYF.

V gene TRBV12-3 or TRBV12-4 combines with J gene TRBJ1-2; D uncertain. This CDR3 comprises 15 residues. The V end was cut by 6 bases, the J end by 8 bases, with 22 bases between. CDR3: CASSADAGPVGGYTF. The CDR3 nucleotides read TGTGCCAGCAGCGCGGACGCAGGACCGGTGGGGGGCTACACCTTC.

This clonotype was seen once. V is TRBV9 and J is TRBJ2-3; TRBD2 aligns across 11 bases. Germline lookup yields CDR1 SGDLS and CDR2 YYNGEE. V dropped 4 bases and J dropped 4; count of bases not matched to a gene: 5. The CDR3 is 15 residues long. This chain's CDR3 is CASSLSGGASDTQYF. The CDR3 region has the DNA TGTGCCAGCAGCCTTAGCGGGGGGGCCTCAGATACGCAGTATTTT.

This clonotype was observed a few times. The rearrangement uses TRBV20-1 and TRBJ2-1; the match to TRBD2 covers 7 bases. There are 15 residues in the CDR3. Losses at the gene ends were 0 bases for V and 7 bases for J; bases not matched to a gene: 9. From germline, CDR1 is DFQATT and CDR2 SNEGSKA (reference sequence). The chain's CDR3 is CSARDPGTITNEQFF. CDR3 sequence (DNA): TGCAGTGCTAGAGATCCGGGGACTATCACGAATGAGCAGTTCTTC.

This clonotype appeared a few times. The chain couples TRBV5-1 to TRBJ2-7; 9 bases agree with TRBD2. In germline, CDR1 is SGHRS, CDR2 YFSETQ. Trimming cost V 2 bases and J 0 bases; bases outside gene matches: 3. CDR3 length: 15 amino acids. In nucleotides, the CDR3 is TGCGCCAGCAGCTTTGTTAGCGGGAGCTCCTACGAGCAGTACTTC. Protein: CASSFVSGSSYEQYF.

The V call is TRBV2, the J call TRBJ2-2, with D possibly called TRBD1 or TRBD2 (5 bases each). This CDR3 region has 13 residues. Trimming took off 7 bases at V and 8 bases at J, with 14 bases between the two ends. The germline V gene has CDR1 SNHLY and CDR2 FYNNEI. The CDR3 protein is CASMRDGTGELFF. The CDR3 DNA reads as TGTGCCAGCATGAGGGACGGTACTGGGGAGCTGTTTTTT.

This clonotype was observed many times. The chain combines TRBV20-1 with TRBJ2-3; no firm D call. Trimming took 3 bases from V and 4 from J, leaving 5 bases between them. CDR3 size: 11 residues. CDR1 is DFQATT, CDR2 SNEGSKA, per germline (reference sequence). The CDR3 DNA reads TGCAGTGCTAGCGTGGCAGATACGCAGTATTTT. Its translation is CSASVADTQYF.

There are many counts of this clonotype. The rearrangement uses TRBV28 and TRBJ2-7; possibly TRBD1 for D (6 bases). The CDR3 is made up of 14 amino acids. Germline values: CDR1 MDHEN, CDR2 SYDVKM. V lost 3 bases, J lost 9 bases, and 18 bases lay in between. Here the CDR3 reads CASSFVRQEIGQYF. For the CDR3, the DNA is TGTGCCAGCAGTTTCGTAAGACAGGAGATCGGGCAGTACTTC.

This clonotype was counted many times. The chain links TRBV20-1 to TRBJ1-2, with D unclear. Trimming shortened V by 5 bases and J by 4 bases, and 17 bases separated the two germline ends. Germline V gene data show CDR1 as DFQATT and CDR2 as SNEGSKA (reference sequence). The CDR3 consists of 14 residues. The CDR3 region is CSAEAQHSFYGYTF. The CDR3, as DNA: TGCAGTGCTGAGGCACAGCATTCCTTCTATGGCTACACCTTC.